Sequencing of this T cell receptor (beta chain) was carried out in a study of graft-versus-host responses after intestinal transplantation. General study findings and limits: Ileal or blood samples showed some GvH clones first, and such clones were also found in recipient marrow. Those patients showing graft-donor T cell macrochimerism displayed high graft-versus-host to host-versus-graft clonal ratios in allografts.

Note on this clone: Its antigen remains unknown.

The germline V gene has CDR1 SGHAT and CDR2 FQNNGV. V was clipped by 6 bases and J by 12 bases; unmatched bases: 5. The CDR3 is 12 amino acids. The method was immunoSEQ multiplex PCR; TCRdb's version includes in-frame clones alone and lacks a portion of them. The sample lists 30,000 to 45,000 clones; over 90% were seen once. The sequence was collected from a human donor who was the organ donor for an intestinal transplant. The sequencing used unstimulated CD8+ T cells sorted from spleen or lymph node cells, collected before transplant. The rearrangement uses TRBV11-2 and TRBJ2-3, with 11 bases identical to TRBD2. In nucleotides, the CDR3 is TGTGCCAGCAGGTTAACTAGCGGGAGTCAGTATTTT. Its protein product is CASRLTSGSQYF.